The TCR beta chain described here comes from a study of a mutant IDH1 vaccine in newly diagnosed glioma. Turning to the study itself: Vaccination was launched 4-6 weeks after radiotherapy alone, or with temozolomide cycles. Antecedent treatment encompassed radiotherapy, temozolomide, or their combination; the majority received both.

Deletions cut 0 bases from V and 5 bases from J, with 7 bases between. This CDR3 has 14 amino acids. Germline V gene sequence: CDR1 LGHNA, CDR2 YSLEER. Note on this clone: What it binds is unknown.

Profiled with immunoSEQ multiplex PCR; TCRdb holds only in-frame clones, not every one. Here the sample spans tens of thousands of clones, roughly 85% being singletons. Sample time point: week 11, during vaccination. Every single dose of the vaccine, 300 ug of mutant IDH1 20-mer peptide, came with topical imiquimod. The donors had new WHO grade 3 or 4 astrocytomas; these were IDH1-mutant and ATRX-lost. Study-wide results and limits: Altogether, approximately 93% of patients exhibited vaccine-induced immune responses.

The sequence derives from a man in his forties or fifties with glioma. The gene calls are TRBV4-3 and TRBJ2-2; perhaps TRBD2 as D (5 bases). Sequenced material: PBMCs, taken from a glioma patient whose treatment included an IDH1 peptide vaccine. CDR3 DNA: TGCGCCAGCAGCCAAGACCCGGGGACCGGGGAGCTGTTTTTT. The encoded protein is CASSQDPGTGELFF.